These 8 T cell receptor beta chains were sequenced from one sample in a study of cytomegalovirus exposure and HLA in healthy donors. Primers for the PCR totalled 60 Vbeta and 13 Jbeta. Generated by immunoSEQ multiplex PCR, the TCRdb table keeps only in-frame clones and is missing some. Among 200,000 or so clones, around 86% were seen once, and the ten largest hold roughly 6%. Sequencing was carried out using PBMCs. These receptors all stem from a woman between 45 and 65 years old in good health and CMV-seropositive.

V is TRBV11-2 and J is TRBJ2-1; 8 nucleotides match TRBD1. The junction had 8 bases not matched to a gene; V was cut back by 1 base and J by 12 bases. This CDR3 is built from 14 residues. The germline V gene encodes CDR1 SGHAT and CDR2 FQNNGV. The CDR3 sequence is CASSLALTGALQFF. The DNA of the CDR3 is TGTGCCAGCAGCTTAGCCCTGACAGGGGCTTTGCAGTTCTTC.

This chain links TRBV7-8 with TRBJ2-5, with TRBD2 matching 10 bases. Judging by the DNA end, TRBJ2-7 fits better; the J call may be wrong. The CDR3 totals 14 residues. Germline V gene sequence: CDR1 SGHVS, CDR2 FQNEAQ. This chain's CDR3 is CASRPSGSGYEQYF. In DNA form, the CDR3 reads TGTGCCAGCAGACCTAGCGGGAGTGGCTACGAGCAGTACTTC.

This rearrangement joins TRBV20-1 to TRBJ2-1; D is uncertain. V gave up 1 base and J gave up 8 bases, with 6 bases separating them. The CDR3 sequence is 11 residues long. CDR1 is DFQATT and CDR2 is SNEGSKA in the germline V gene (reference sequence). This CDR3 reads CSARGVDEQFF. The CDR3 nucleotides are TGCAGTGCTAGAGGAGTGGATGAGCAGTTCTTC.

This chain links TRBV20-1 with TRBJ1-1; the D is unclear. Germline V lookup: CDR1 DFQATT, CDR2 SNEGSKA (reference sequence). The CDR3 loop spans 11 amino acids. The V end lost 7 bases, the J end lost 7 bases, and 13 bases lay between the germline ends. The CDR3 reads CSEGDTVEAFF. The CDR3, as DNA: TGCAGTGAAGGTGACACTGTTGAAGCTTTCTTT.

J is TRBJ2-7 and V is TRBV5-5; 9 bases line up with TRBD2. V trimming: 2 bases; J trimming: 6 bases; junction bases outside the gene matches: 9. Germline CDR1 is SGHKS and CDR2 is YYEKEE (reference sequence). This CDR3 is 15 amino acids long. CDR3 amino acids: CASSLPLRGGVEQYF. The CDR3 bases are TGTGCCAGCAGCTTACCTCTGCGGGGGGGCGTCGAGCAGTACTTC.

This chain connects TRBV2 to TRBJ2-3; 7 bases match TRBD2. V was clipped by 3 bases and J by 0 bases; unmatched bases: 6. From germline, CDR1 is SNHLY and CDR2 FYNNEI. The CDR3 covers 16 residues. CDR3 sequence reads: CASSEPSGESTDTQYF. The DNA of the CDR3 is TGTGCCAGCAGTGAGCCCAGCGGGGAGAGCACAGATACGCAGTATTTT.

This chain uses TRBV15 with TRBJ2-7; the match to TRBD1 covers 7 bases. The germline V gene encodes CDR1 LNHNV and CDR2 YYDKDF (reference sequence). The CDR3 loop spans 13 amino acids. V dropped 8 bases and J dropped 2; count of bases not matched to a gene: 6. CDR3 nucleotides: TGTGCCACCGGCCCAGGGGGAACCTACGAGCAGTACTTC. This codes for CATGPGGTYEQYF.

The genes are TRBV10-3 and TRBJ2-2, with D perhaps TRBD1 (6 bases). CDR1 is ENHRY and CDR2 is SYGVKD in the germline V gene. CDR3 size: 17 residues. Trimming took off 7 bases at V and 5 bases at J, with 23 bases between the two ends. CDR3: CAIKGLRGGTGTGELFF. DNA for the CDR3: TGTGCCATCAAGGGGTTAAGAGGGGGTACGGGGACCGGGGAGCTGTTTTTT.